This TCR beta chain was sequenced during a study of human thymus T cells. Note on this clone: The antigen is not known.

Study outcomes and limitations: Among thymic and blood repertoires, usage of V and J genes appeared biased.

Each of the donors was a healthy Finnish infant who was undergoing open corrective cardiac surgery for congenital heart defects. During surgery, roughly 0.5-1 mL peripheral blood was drawn from four of eight donors. Blood DNA came from all available leukocytes, not a fixed cell number. Sequencing was performed with immunoSEQ multiplex PCR; in TCRdb, only in-frame clones are kept and a portion is missing. The table includes 35,000 to 45,000 clones, 90% to 95% detected once. The germline V gene encodes CDR1 SGHNT and CDR2 YENEEA. Trimming stripped 0 bases from V and 12 bases from J, with 11 bases between. The CDR3 is 12 residues long.

The chain couples TRBV11-3 to TRBJ1-1; perhaps TRBD1 as D (5 bases). Sequenced sample: blood. The receptor's source is a boy younger than two with a congenital heart defect but otherwise immunologically healthy. The CDR3 DNA reads TGTGCCAGCAGCTTAGATCAGGGCCGGCCTTTCTTT. This gives the protein CASSLDQGRPFF.